This T cell receptor (beta chain) was recorded in a study of blood T cell repertoires in COVID-19. Whole-study context: There were acute and convalescent COVID-19 samples, and they came from the United States, Italy and Spain. In each case, the material was cDNA or gDNA derived from T cells, B-cell-depleted T cells, or PBMCs.

In the original analysis: Amplification of reference gene primers provided the estimated nucleated cell counts. Generated by immunoSEQ multiplex PCR, the TCRdb table keeps only in-frame clones and is missing some. Clonal size and the V and J genes are those of that table, whereas D and trimming came from the DNA. The sample shows 150,000 to 200,000 clones, about 87% of them seen only once. A few counts support this clone. The sample taken for sequencing was peripheral blood. The TCR originated in a man in his forties with active or convalescent COVID-19.

The CDR3 nucleotides read TGTGCCAGCAGTTCCCAGGGGGCGCGTAATTCACCCCTCCACTTT. Protein sequence: CASSSQGARNSPLHF. V is TRBV6-5 and J is TRBJ1-6, with TRBD1 matching 8 bases. Looked up from germline, CDR1 is MNHEY and CDR2 is SVGAGI. CDR3 length: 15 amino acids. Trimming took 4 bases from V and 6 from J; bases not matched to a gene: 5.